These T cell receptor beta chains were read from a single sample in a study of CD8 T cells in Susac syndrome. TCRdb processed the immunoSEQ multiplex PCR reads anew with MiXCR; each CDR3 protein has one entry. Here the sample spans some 140,000 distinct CDR3 sequences, more than 85% being singletons. Sequences were obtained from CD8+ T cells from PBMCs. These receptors all stem from a human donor with Susac syndrome. CDR3s include the opening cysteine and the closing phenylalanine or tryptophan. D genes are given only for firm matches. Size values are once, few and many counts, or a class for expanded clones, and some rows have none.

d_call	j_call	clone_size	v_call	cdr3_aa	cdr3_nt
-	TRBJ2-7	-	TRBV29-1	CSVEGAGSGQYF	TGCAGCGTTGAAGGGGCAGGCTCAGGGCAGTACTTC
TRBD2	TRBJ2-1	-	TRBV4-1	CASSSTRGSGNEQFF	TGCGCCAGCAGCTCGACGAGAGGTAGCGGGAATGAGCAGTTCTTC
-	TRBJ1-2	-	TRBV27	CASSLSSATQNYGYTF	TGTGCCAGCAGTTTATCGAGTGCCACGCAGAACTATGGCTACACCTTC
TRBD2	TRBJ2-3	-	TRBV9	CASSENPAGGSTDTQYF	TGTGCCAGCAGCGAAAATCCTGCGGGAGGGAGCACAGATACGCAGTATTTT
-	TRBJ2-1	-	TRBV15	CATSRDTRDNEQFF	TGTGCCACCAGCAGAGATACCAGGGACAATGAGCAGTTCTTC
TRBD1	TRBJ2-7	-	TRBV15	CATSREGQGAFYEQYF	TGTGCCACCAGCAGAGAGGGACAGGGGGCTTTCTACGAGCAGTACTTC
-	TRBJ1-2	-	TRBV12-3/TRBV12-4	CASSLGHRDNSYSGYTF	TGTGCCAGCAGTTTGGGCCACAGGGATAACTCTTACTCCGGCTACACCTTC
-	TRBJ1-1	once	TRBV29-1	CSALGGASEAFF	TGCAGCGCCCTCGGAGGAGCCTCTGAAGCTTTCTTT
-	TRBJ2-7	-	TRBV27	CASSSTSTEIYEQYF	TGTGCCAGCAGTTCCACCTCGACGGAGATTTACGAGCAGTACTTC
TRBD2	TRBJ2-2	-	TRBV24-1	CATEESGRWTGELFF	TGTGCCACCGAAGAAAGCGGGAGATGGACCGGGGAGCTGTTTTTT
-	TRBJ1-1	-	TRBV14	CASSLVGVYAFF	TGTGCCAGCAGCCTAGTAGGGGTTTATGCTTTCTTT
-	TRBJ2-7	-	TRBV7-6	CASSRDSGTYEQYF	TGTGCCAGCAGTCGCGATTCGGGTACCTACGAGCAGTACTTC
-	TRBJ2-1	-	TRBV9	CASSVDWSGNEQFF	TGTGCCAGCAGCGTAGATTGGAGTGGGAATGAGCAGTTCTTC
-	TRBJ1-1	-	TRBV27	CASSETLLTEAFF	TGTGCCAGCAGCGAAACCCTCCTCACTGAAGCTTTCTTT
-	TRBJ2-5	-	TRBV28	CASSLGQGEETQYF	TGTGCCAGCAGTTTGGGGCAGGGTGAAGAGACCCAGTACTTC